A selection of T cell receptor beta chains follows, all from one sample in a study of blood T cell repertoires in COVID-19. This table comes from immunoSEQ multiplex PCR, and its TCRdb copy is limited to in-frame clones, with some not included. The sample contains almost 400,000 clones, approximately 89% of which appear only once. Sequenced input: PBMCs or T cells enriched from blood (not recorded which). Receptors were obtained from a woman aged 25 to 39 who had recovered from COVID-19. The CDR3 runs from the conserved cysteine through the conserved F or W. Each record gives: J gene, V gene, CDR3 protein.

>TRBJ2-6|TRBV15
CATSIRDRVSGANVLTF
>TRBJ2-3|TRBV6-2/TRBV6-3
CASSGWGLHQGTDTQYF
>TRBJ2-7|TRBV5-4
CASSLGLAGEYEQYF
>TRBJ2-1|TRBV5-6
CASSPGTTYNEQFF
>TRBJ1-5|TRBV3-1/TRBV3-2
CASSQAEIQGPQHF
>TRBJ2-7|TRBV12-3/TRBV12-4
CASSLDFYEQYF
>TRBJ2-3|TRBV5-4
CASSPTSGGANTQYF
>TRBJ1-2|TRBV29-1
CSVSDRGGTGYTF
>TRBJ1-2|TRBV10-3
CAISESYPQEEGYTF
>TRBJ2-7|TRBV15
CATSREGSGAYEQYF
>TRBJ2-5|TRBV7-9
CASSLSGRGLETQYF
>TRBJ2-4|TRBV5-4
CASSLTTGGLNIQYF
>TRBJ2-3|TRBV19
CASSISFSTDTQYF
>TRBJ2-2|TRBV7-2
CASTLQAATGELFF
>TRBJ2-7|TRBV18
CASSPNPGQDDYEQYF
>TRBJ2-7|TRBV7-9
CASSLASHGGRYEQYF
>TRBJ1-2|TRBV12-3/TRBV12-4
CASSLGLGGYTF
>TRBJ1-6|TRBV2
CATTGPGNSPLHF
>TRBJ1-1|TRBV19
CASSVGLPMGNTEAFF
>TRBJ1-4|TRBV25-1
CASSALVQGASVNEKLFF
>TRBJ2-7|TRBV7-8
CASSLGQGTYEQYF
>TRBJ1-2|TRBV3-1/TRBV3-2
CASSQYNRHAVHTF
>TRBJ1-1|TRBV6-2/TRBV6-3
CASSFSRGGPNTEAFF
>TRBJ1-4|TRBV29-1
CSVEGAATNEKLFF
>TRBJ1-4|TRBV3-1/TRBV3-2
CASSHSSSLMEEKLFF
>TRBJ1-5|TRBV2
CASSLQENQPQHF
>TRBJ1-1|TRBV7-2
CASSSPTGTGGDYSEAFF
>TRBJ2-7|TRBV2
CASSESGYEQYF
>TRBJ2-1|TRBV19
CASRRDWRYNEQFF
>TRBJ2-7|TRBV9
CASSVGGGTYEQYF
>TRBJ2-1|TRBV10-1
CASSVDVWQGGNEQFF
>TRBJ2-7|TRBV27
CASSLSPFQAYEQYF
>TRBJ2-7|TRBV7-2
CASSFGQGSLYEQYF
>TRBJ2-5|TRBV5-3
CARSLAAADREFQETQYF
>TRBJ2-7|TRBV28
CASIQQGTRNEQYF
>TRBJ1-2|TRBV10-3
CAISDEGNGYTF
>TRBJ2-3|TRBV3-1/TRBV3-2
CASSQDWWGATDTQYF
>TRBJ2-3|TRBV6-4
CASSDGASDSTDTQYF
>TRBJ1-2|TRBV3-1/TRBV3-2
CASSQELGQGSIYGYTF
>TRBJ1-1|TRBV19
CASKGRGPMNTEAFF